One and the same sample provided the 3 T cell receptor beta chains below, sequenced in a study of blood T cell repertoires in COVID-19. Method: immunoSEQ multiplex PCR; TCRdb's copy keeps in-frame clones and lacks some. The data contain under 150,000 clones, 75% to 90% of them singletons. The sequencing sample was made of peripheral blood. These TCRs come from a human donor in a cohort sampled during active COVID-19.

The chain couples TRBV7-9 to TRBJ2-7; possible D gene TRBD2, 7 bases. The CDR3 has 14 amino acids. The germline V and J ends were trimmed by 8 bases and 0 bases, with 14 bases remaining between them. The V gene's germline CDR1 is SEHNR and CDR2 FQNEAQ (reference sequence). CDR3 in DNA: TGTGCCAGCCGGGGAGGGGGATACTCCTACGAGCAGTACTTC. As protein: CASRGGGYSYEQYF.

The J gene is TRBJ2-7, the V gene TRBV5-4; 12 nucleotides align to TRBD1. This CDR3 is built from 16 residues. J lost 6 bases, V lost 3 bases, and 10 bases had no gene match. Germline loops: CDR1 SGHNT, CDR2 YYREEE (reference sequence). CDR3: CASSSGPGTGGVEQYF. DNA of the CDR3: TGTGCCAGCAGCTCAGGCCCCGGGACAGGGGGCGTCGAGCAGTACTTC.

J is TRBJ2-5 and V is TRBV15; 8 nucleotides match TRBD2. Germline-derived CDR1 and CDR2 are LNHNV and YYDKDF (reference sequence). CDR3 length: 14 amino acids. V gave up 3 bases and J gave up 4 bases; unmatched junction bases: 4. The CDR3 region has the DNA TGTGCCACCAGCAGGGTAGGACTAGCAGAGACCCAGTACTTC. Protein product: CATSRVGLAETQYF.